A single sample is the source of the 32 T cell receptor beta chains below, sequenced in a study of blood T cell repertoires in COVID-19. Sequencing used immunoSEQ multiplex PCR; TCRdb keeps in-frame clones, though not all of them. The sample shows about 230,000 clones, 84% of them seen only once. The sample was peripheral blood. These receptors were obtained from a man between 40 and 49 years old who had recovered from COVID-19.

This clone was detected only a few times. This chain uses TRBV10-2 with TRBJ2-6, with 10 positions matching TRBD1. Germline values: CDR1 WSHSY, CDR2 SAAADI. V lost 7 bases to trimming and J lost 3 bases; unmatched junction nucleotides: 9. CDR3 length: 17 residues. The CDR3 bases are TGCGCCAGCAACCGGGACAGGGGTGTTGGTGGGGCCAACGTCCTGACTTTC. It codes for CASNRDRGVGGANVLTF.

V gene TRBV5-8 combines with J gene TRBJ1-2, with D perhaps TRBD1 (6 bases). The CDR3 has 17 residues. Germline CDR1 and CDR2: SGHTS and YDEGEE. V was trimmed by 4 bases and J by 3 bases, leaving 22 bases between them. DNA for the CDR3: TGTGCCAGCAGCCTCAGTGCGACAGGCTTCGTGGACTATGGCTACACCTTC. Protein product: CASSLSATGFVDYGYTF. Full variable domain (outside the CDR3, taken from reference TRBV5-8 and TRBJ1-2): EAGVTQSPTHLIKTRGQQATLRCSPISGHTSVYWYQQALGLGLQFLLWYDEGEERNRGNFPPRFSGRQFPNYSSELNVNALELEDSALYLCASSLSATGFVDYGYTFGSGTRLTVV.

The chain joins TRBV7-2 to TRBJ2-3; tentative D call: TRBD2 (6 bases). V shed 2 bases and J shed 6 bases, with 15 bases lying between them. The CDR3 sequence is 15 residues long. Germline V gives CDR1 SGHTA, CDR2 FQGNSA. DNA for the CDR3: TGTGCCAGCAGCTTATTCATTAGCGGCCAGGATACGCAGTATTTT. Its protein is CASSLFISGQDTQYF.

The chain combines TRBV15 with TRBJ1-2; 10 positions match TRBD1. The CDR3 totals 15 residues. Germline assignment: CDR1 LNHNV and CDR2 YYDKDF (reference sequence). V lost 1 base to trimming and J lost 4 bases; unmatched junction nucleotides: 3. CDR3: CATSRAGQGTYGYTF. DNA for the CDR3: TGTGCCACCAGCAGAGCGGGACAGGGGACCTATGGCTACACCTTC.

This clone occurred once. V is TRBV18 and J is TRBJ2-2; 12 nucleotides agree with TRBD2. V trimming: 5 bases; J trimming: 5 bases; junction bases outside the gene matches: 3. CDR1 KGHSH and CDR2 LQKENI come from the germline V gene. CDR3 length: 15 residues. The CDR3 DNA follows: TGTGCCAGCTCAAGCGGGACTAGCGGGACCGGGGAGCTGTTTTTT. Amino acids: CASSSGTSGTGELFF.

The chain carries TRBV13 and TRBJ1-1; D is uncertain. Looked up from germline, CDR1 is PRHDT and CDR2 is FYEKMQ (reference sequence). V shed 0 bases and J shed 5 bases, with 7 bases lying between them. This CDR3 comprises 13 residues. CDR3: CASSLGLRTEAFF. The CDR3 nucleotides read TGTGCCAGCAGCTTAGGTCTGAGGACTGAAGCTTTCTTT.

This chain links TRBV7-8 with TRBJ2-1, with a weak D call TRBD1 (6 bases). The ends were cut back, 5 bases at V and 4 bases at J, with 12 bases in the middle. The CDR3 covers 14 residues. Per the germline V gene, CDR1 is SGHVS and CDR2 is FQNEAQ. The CDR3: CASSGGGPYNEQFF. CDR3 DNA sequence: TGTGCCAGCAGCGGGGGCGGTCCATACAATGAGCAGTTCTTC.

The chain uses TRBV19 and TRBJ2-7; perhaps TRBD1 as D (5 bases). The CDR3 is 15 amino acids. V gave up 5 bases and J gave up 6 bases, with 20 bases separating them. Germline lookup yields CDR1 LNHDA and CDR2 SQIVND (reference sequence). The CDR3 nucleotides read TGTGCCAGTAGTTCAGACAGCGAGGCGTTAAGCGAGCAGTACTTC. This codes for CASSSDSEALSEQYF.

Comments on this clone: It is likely a read error, because the conserved phenylalanine at the end of the CDR3 is missing. No DNA is shown, since the ends of the CDR3 on it are uncertain; the CDR3 is the one TCRdb lists. The chain recombines TRBV2 with TRBJ1-1; no DNA check was done on the table's D call, TRBD1. Per the germline V gene, CDR1 is SNHLY and CDR2 is FYNNEI. The CDR3 is 14 amino acids long, termini counted. The CDR3 is CASSELSSGTGVPQ.

The chain combines TRBV10-3 with TRBJ1-1, with a possible D match to TRBD1 (6 bases). Trimming took 5 bases from V and 0 from J, leaving 10 bases between them. The CDR3 runs to 14 residues. The germline V gene has CDR1 ENHRY and CDR2 SYGVKD. The CDR3 loop reads CAISPGTLNTEAFF. CDR3 DNA sequence: TGTGCCATCAGTCCCGGGACATTGAACACTGAAGCTTTCTTT.

About this clone: Other DNA sequences of this sample code for an identical CDR3. V is TRBV9 and J is TRBJ1-6; D is perhaps TRBD1 (6 bases). The V end lost 0 bases, the J end lost 0 bases, and 10 bases lay between the germline ends. Germline-derived CDR1 and CDR2 are SGDLS and YYNGEE. The CDR3 length is 17 residues. CDR3 residues: CASSVGGQSSYNSPLHF. Here the CDR3 DNA reads TGTGCCAGCAGCGTAGGAGGACAGAGCTCCTATAATTCACCCCTCCACTTT. Supplemented by reference TRBV9 and TRBJ1-6, the full variable domain reads DSGVTQTPKHLITATGQRVTLRCSPRSGDLSVYWYQQSLDQGLQFLIQYYNGEERAKGNILERFSAQQFPDLHSELNLSSLELGDSALYFCASSVGGQSSYNSPLHFGNGTRLTVT.

V usage is TRBV18 and J usage is TRBJ2-7; 10 bases map to TRBD1. The V gene end was trimmed by 6 bases and the J gene end by 7 bases; junction bases not matched to a gene: 9. Germline V lookup: CDR1 KGHSH, CDR2 LQKENI. The CDR3 consists of 14 residues. CDR3 in DNA: TGTGCCAGCTCGCCGGGACAGGGGCTGGGGGAGCAGTACTTC. The encoded protein is CASSPGQGLGEQYF. Full variable domain (rest looked up from reference TRBV18 and TRBJ2-7): NAGVMQNPRHLVRRRGQEARLRCSPMKGHSHVYWYRQLPEEGLKFMVYLQKENIIDESGMPKERFSAEFPKEGPSILRIQQVVRGDSAAYFCASSPGQGLGEQYFGPGTRLTVT.

This chain uses TRBV5-1 with TRBJ1-1; D is possibly TRBD1 (5 bases). The CDR3 totals 14 residues. The germline CDR1 and CDR2 sequences are SGHRS and YFSETQ. V was clipped by 4 bases and J by 1 base, with 11 bases between them. The CDR3 nucleotides are TGCGCCAGCAGCAAGACAGCCCCGAACACTGAAGCTTTCTTT. Amino acid sequence: CASSKTAPNTEAFF.

The V call is TRBV5-1, the J call TRBJ2-5; 7 positions agree with TRBD1. CDR3 length equals 15 residues. Unmatched junction bases numbered 2, after V lost 0 bases and J lost 0 bases. Germline V CDR1 and CDR2: SGHRS, YFSETQ. As DNA, the CDR3 is TGCGCCAGCAGCTTGGCACAGGGGCACCAAGAGACCCAGTACTTC. It yields the protein CASSLAQGHQETQYF.

This chain uses TRBV7-9 with TRBJ2-1, with 10 nucleotides matching TRBD1. The length of the CDR3 is 17 residues. Germline values: CDR1 SEHNR, CDR2 FQNEAQ (reference sequence). The J segment lost 1 base and the V segment lost 2 bases, leaving 5 bases of the junction unmatched. DNA of the CDR3: TGTGCCAGCAGCTTAAGGGGACAGGGGCCTTCCTACAATGAGCAGTTCTTC. Translated, it gives CASSLRGQGPSYNEQFF.

The genes are TRBV27 and TRBJ2-7; D not certain. Germline V gene data show CDR1 as MNHEY and CDR2 as SMNVEV (reference sequence). V was clipped by 5 bases and J by 0 bases, with 8 bases between them. The CDR3 has 13 residues. The CDR3 loop is CASSPGGSYEQYF. The CDR3 bases are TGTGCCAGCAGTCCCGGTGGCTCCTACGAGCAGTACTTC.

This clone was seen a single time. This sample also contains other DNA sequences that code for the same CDR3. This chain uses TRBV12-3 or TRBV12-4 with TRBJ1-2; 7 bases agree with TRBD1. J lost 7 bases, V lost 3 bases, and 5 bases had no gene match. The CDR3 is 13 amino acids. CDR3 DNA sequence: TGTGCCAGCAGTTTGGGGCAGGGGGGTGGCTACACCTTC. Translating it yields CASSLGQGGGYTF.

In its sample, this clone was seen a few times. J is TRBJ2-7 and V is TRBV6-5; 8 positions match TRBD2. From germline, CDR1 is MNHEY and CDR2 SVGAGI. This CDR3 has 14 amino acids. V shed 6 bases and J 3 bases; nucleotides not matched to a gene: 7. CDR3 coding DNA: TGTGCCAGCAGAGATACTAGCGGATTCTACGAGCAGTACTTC. Translating it yields CASRDTSGFYEQYF.

This clone has just a few counts. V and J are TRBV5-1 and TRBJ1-1, with a possible D match to TRBD1 (5 bases). From germline, CDR1 is SGHRS and CDR2 YFSETQ. The CDR3 is made up of 12 amino acids. V gave up 5 bases and J gave up 6 bases, with 11 bases separating them. CDR3 in DNA: TGCGCCAGCAGGGGGGGAAGGCCTGAAGCTTTCTTT. Amino acid sequence: CASRGGRPEAFF.

The rearrangement uses TRBV18 and TRBJ2-7; 12 nucleotides match TRBD1. Germline V gene sequence: CDR1 KGHSH, CDR2 LQKENI. Unmatched junction bases numbered 4, after V lost 0 bases and J lost 4 bases. The CDR3 extends over 16 amino acids. CDR3 sequence reads: CASSPPGQGARYEQYF. Here the CDR3 DNA reads TGTGCCAGCTCACCACCGGGACAGGGGGCCCGGTACGAGCAGTACTTC.

The gene calls are TRBV21-1 and TRBJ2-7; the table's D call, TRBD2, was not checked against the DNA. TRBV21-1 is given as a pseudogene. This CDR3 has 12 residues. CDR3 sequence reads: CASSKARVQQYF. CDR3 DNA sequence: TGTGCCAGCAGCAAAGCGCGAGTGCAGCAGTACTTC.

CDR3 coding DNA: TGTGCCAGCAGCTTTCCGACTGAAAGTTACTCTGGGGCCAACGTCCTGACTTTC. Its translation: CASSFPTESYSGANVLTF. This chain joins TRBV9 and TRBJ2-6; D remains unclear. Per the germline V gene, CDR1 is SGDLS and CDR2 is YYNGEE. Trimming stripped 4 bases from V and 0 bases from J, with 17 bases between. The length of the CDR3 is 18 residues.

J is TRBJ2-3 and V is TRBV4-3; 13 nucleotides line up with TRBD2. Losses at the gene ends were 0 bases for V and 0 bases for J; bases not matched to a gene: 9. CDR1 is LGHNA and CDR2 is YSLEER in the germline V gene. This CDR3 has 20 amino acids. The CDR3 here is CASSQDLVTSGRTSTDTQYF. CDR3 in DNA: TGCGCCAGCAGCCAAGACCTCGTGACTAGCGGGAGGACTAGCACAGATACGCAGTATTTT.

The chain is built from TRBV7-8 and TRBJ2-7, with 14 bases matching TRBD2. This CDR3 is built from 18 residues. The V and J ends lost 5 bases and 2 bases, in that order; junction bases with no gene match: 11. From germline, CDR1 is SGHVS and CDR2 FQNEAQ. CDR3 protein: CASSGGLAGAPTTYEQYF. The DNA of the CDR3 is TGTGCCAGCAGCGGGGGACTAGCGGGGGCCCCTACTACCTACGAGCAGTACTTC.

The chain employs TRBV6-1 and TRBJ2-3; 14 positions match TRBD2. The CDR3 totals 17 residues. V shed 3 bases, J shed 2 bases, and the junction held 4 bases outside the gene matches. CDR1 MNHNS and CDR2 SASEGT come from the germline V gene. CDR3 in amino acids: CASSDWGLAGVTDTQYF. The CDR3 DNA sequence: TGTGCCAGCAGTGATTGGGGACTAGCGGGAGTCACAGATACGCAGTATTTT.

For the CDR3, the DNA is TGTGCCAGCAGCTTAGGGGACTTATTTGAGCAGTTCTTC. It encodes CASSLGDLFEQFF. The chain joins TRBV7-8 to TRBJ2-1; D is perhaps TRBD2 (6 bases). The CDR3 is 13 residues long. V was shortened by 1 base and J by 9 bases, with 10 bases between the two germline ends. Per germline, CDR1 SGHVS and CDR2 FQNEAQ. The full variable domain, its missing parts supplied by reference TRBV7-8 and TRBJ2-1, is GAGVSQSPRYKVAKRGQDVALRCDPISGHVSLFWYQQALGQGPEFLTYFQNEAQLDKSGLPSDRFFAERPEGSVSTLKIQRTQQEDSAVYLCASSLGDLFEQFFGPGTRLTVL.

The table lists this clone with a count of one. V and J are TRBV5-1 and TRBJ1-1; no clear D. CDR1 SGHRS and CDR2 YFSETQ come from the germline V gene. V was shortened by 4 bases and J by 4 bases, with 14 bases between the two germline ends. This CDR3 has 14 residues. DNA for the CDR3: TGCGCCAGCAGCACGGAGGGCATGGGCACTGAAGCTTTCTTT. Amino acids: CASSTEGMGTEAFF.

The chain carries TRBV4-3 and TRBJ2-7, with TRBD1 as a possible D gene (5 bases). Germline V gene data show CDR1 as LGHNA and CDR2 as YSLEER. V was shortened by 0 bases and J by 2 bases, with 11 bases between the two germline ends. The CDR3 is made up of 15 amino acids. The CDR3 sequence: CASSQEIRAAYEQYF. Here the CDR3 DNA reads TGCGCCAGCAGCCAAGAGATCAGGGCCGCCTACGAGCAGTACTTC.

As regards this clone: Relative to the germline gene, one junction end is altered; a read error may explain this. As DNA, the CDR3 is TGTGCCAGCAGCCAAGGGGGCACATTAAACTTC. Protein sequence: CASSQGGTLNF. This chain joins TRBV3-1 (or the pseudogene TRBV3-2) and TRBJ1-2, with a possible D match to TRBD1 (5 bases). This CDR3 comprises 11 residues. Germline V CDR1 and CDR2: LGHDT, YNNKEL (reference sequence).

The chain couples TRBV14 to TRBJ2-7, with a possible D match to TRBD2 (5 bases). The CDR3 is 15 amino acids. Germline lookup yields CDR1 SGHDN and CDR2 FVKESK. Trimming took 6 bases from V and 2 from J, leaving 17 bases between them. The CDR3 region is CASRPTRASPYEQYF. In DNA, the CDR3 is TGTGCCAGCAGGCCTACTAGAGCCTCTCCCTACGAGCAGTACTTC.

This CDR3 reads CASRRSSSGANVLTF. The CDR3 nucleotides read TGCGCCAGCAGGCGCTCCTCTTCTGGGGCCAACGTCCTGACTTTC. The rearrangement joins TRBV5-1 to TRBJ2-6; D unclear. CDR1 SGHRS and CDR2 YFSETQ come from the germline V gene. V was trimmed by 5 bases and J by 1 base, leaving 10 bases between them. The CDR3 covers 15 residues.

CDR3 in DNA: TGCAGTGCTAGTAGTGCTTCAGGGAATGAGCAGTTCTTC. As protein: CSASSASGNEQFF. The genes are TRBV20-1 and TRBJ2-1, with a weak D call TRBD1 (5 bases). The CDR3 consists of 13 residues. Germline CDR1 DFQATT, CDR2 SNEGSKA (reference sequence). The germline V and J ends were trimmed by 3 bases and 7 bases, with 13 bases remaining between them.